Listed below are T cell receptor beta chains from one sample, sequenced in a study of OX40 agonist ivuxolimab in advanced cancers. Using immunoSEQ multiplex PCR, the repertoire was profiled, and TCRdb retains in-frame clones only, with some absent. The data hold tens of thousands of clones, with just over 85% observed a single time. Sequences were derived from CD4+ or CD8+ T cells sorted from blood, sampled in a trial of the OX40 agonist ivuxolimab. All receptors come from an adult with an advanced solid tumor such as melanoma, head and neck, liver or kidney cancer. CDR3s include the opening cysteine and the closing phenylalanine or tryptophan. Fields, in order: D gene, V gene, J gene, CDR3 length, CDR3 protein, CDR3 DNA. A D gene is named only where the DNA matches it firmly.

>TRBD1|TRBV7-9|TRBJ2-7|15
CASSEGTGGWGEQYF
TGTGCCAGCAGCGAGGGGACAGGGGGCTGGGGCGAGCAGTACTTC
>TRBD1|TRBV5-1|TRBJ1-4|15
CASSWGTEGREKLFF
TGCGCCAGCAGCTGGGGGACAGAGGGTCGTGAAAAACTGTTTTTT
>.|TRBV7-9|TRBJ2-2|16
CASSLEPGKGTGELFF
TGTGCCAGCAGCTTAGAACCGGGGAAAGGCACCGGGGAGCTGTTTTTT
>.|TRBV5-1|TRBJ1-4|13
CASSPDRNEKLFF
TGCGCCAGCAGCCCTGACAGGAATGAAAAACTGTTTTTT
>TRBD1|TRBV7-6|TRBJ2-2|16
CASSPIGQGATGELFF
TGTGCCAGCAGCCCCATCGGACAGGGGGCGACCGGGGAGCTGTTTTTT
>.|TRBV11-2|TRBJ1-4|15
CASSPTGGINEKLFF
TGTGCCAGCAGCCCCACGGGGGGGATAAATGAAAAACTGTTTTTT
>TRBD2|TRBV15|TRBJ2-1|13
CATRGGSYNEQFF
TGTGCCACCAGGGGGGGGAGCTACAATGAGCAGTTCTTC
>TRBD2|TRBV5-1|TRBJ2-7|15
CASSSLAGGSYEQYF
TGCGCCAGCAGCTCGCTAGCGGGAGGCTCCTACGAGCAGTACTTC
>TRBD2|TRBV7-6|TRBJ2-1|16
CASSPLAGGPYNEQFF
TGTGCCAGCAGCCCCCTAGCGGGAGGTCCCTACAATGAGCAGTTCTTC
>TRBD2|TRBV5-1|TRBJ2-5|14
CASSGTSGTETQYF
TGCGCCAGCAGCGGGACTAGCGGGACGGAGACCCAGTACTTC
>TRBD1|TRBV2|TRBJ1-1|18
CASRPGQGRFGVNTEAFF
TGTGCCAGCAGGCCGGGACAGGGGCGATTCGGGGTGAACACTGAAGCTTTCTTT
>.|TRBV11-3|TRBJ2-2|15
CASSLGGSNTGELFF
TGTGCCAGCAGCTTAGGCGGGTCGAACACCGGGGAGCTGTTTTTT
>.|TRBV18|TRBJ1-5|14
CASSPEASNQPQHF
TGTGCCAGCTCACCGGAGGCTAGCAATCAGCCCCAGCATTTT
>.|TRBV4-1|TRBJ2-7|16
CASSQDGAGNSYEQYF
TGCGCCAGCAGCCAAGATGGAGCGGGTAACTCCTACGAGCAGTACTTC
>.|TRBV2|TRBJ2-5|15
CASSERRGGLETQYF
TGTGCCAGCAGTGAAAGAAGGGGTGGCCTCGAGACCCAGTACTTC
>TRBD1|TRBV10-2|TRBJ2-7|15
CASGSRRTGDHEQYF
TGCGCCAGCGGCTCGCGACGGACAGGGGACCACGAGCAGTACTTC